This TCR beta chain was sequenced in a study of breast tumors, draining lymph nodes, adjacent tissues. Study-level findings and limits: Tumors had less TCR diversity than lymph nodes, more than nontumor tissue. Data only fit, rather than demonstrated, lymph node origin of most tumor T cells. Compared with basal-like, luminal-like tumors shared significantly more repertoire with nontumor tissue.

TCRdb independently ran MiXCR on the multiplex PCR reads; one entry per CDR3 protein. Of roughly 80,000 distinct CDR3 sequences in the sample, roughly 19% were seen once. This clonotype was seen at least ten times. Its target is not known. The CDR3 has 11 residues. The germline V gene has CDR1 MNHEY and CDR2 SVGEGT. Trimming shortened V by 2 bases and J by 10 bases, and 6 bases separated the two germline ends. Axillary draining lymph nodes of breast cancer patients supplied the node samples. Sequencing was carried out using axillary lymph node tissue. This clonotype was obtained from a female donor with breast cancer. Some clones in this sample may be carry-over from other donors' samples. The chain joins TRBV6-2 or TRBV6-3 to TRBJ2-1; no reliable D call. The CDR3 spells CASSYLREQFF. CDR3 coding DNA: TGTGCCAGCAGTTACCTGCGGGAGCAGTTCTTC.